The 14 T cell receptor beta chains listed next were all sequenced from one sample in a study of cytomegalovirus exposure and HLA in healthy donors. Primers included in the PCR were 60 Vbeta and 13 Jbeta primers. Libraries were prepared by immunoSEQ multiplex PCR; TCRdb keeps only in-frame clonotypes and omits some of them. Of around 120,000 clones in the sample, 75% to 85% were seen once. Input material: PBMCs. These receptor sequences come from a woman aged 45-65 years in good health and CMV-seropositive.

CDR3 loop: CASSEQTLGTEAFF. The DNA for the CDR3 is TGTGCCAGCAGCGAGCAAACCCTCGGCACTGAAGCTTTCTTT. This chain links TRBV9 with TRBJ1-1, with D uncertain. CDR3 size: 14 residues. CDR1 is SGDLS, CDR2 YYNGEE, per germline. V dropped 3 bases and J dropped 4 bases, with 13 bases sitting between them.

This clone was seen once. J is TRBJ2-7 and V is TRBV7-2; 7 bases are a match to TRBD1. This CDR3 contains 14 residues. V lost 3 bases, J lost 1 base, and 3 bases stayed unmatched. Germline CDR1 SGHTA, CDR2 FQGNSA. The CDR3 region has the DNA TGTGCCAGCAGCTTGGTACAGGGGTCCTACGAGCAGTACTTC. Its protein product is CASSLVQGSYEQYF.

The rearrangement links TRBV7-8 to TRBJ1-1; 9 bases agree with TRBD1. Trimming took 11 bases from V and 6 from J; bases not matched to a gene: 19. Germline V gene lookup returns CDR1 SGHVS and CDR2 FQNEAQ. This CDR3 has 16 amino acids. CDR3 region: CASIGDRELSRAEAFF. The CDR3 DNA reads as TGTGCCTCTATTGGGGACAGGGAATTGAGCAGAGCTGAAGCTTTCTTT.

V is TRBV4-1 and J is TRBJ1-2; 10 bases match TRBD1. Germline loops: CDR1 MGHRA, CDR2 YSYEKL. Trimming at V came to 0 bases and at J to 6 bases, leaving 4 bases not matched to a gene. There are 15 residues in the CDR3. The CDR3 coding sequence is TGCGCCAGCAGCCAAGATCGGGGGACAGGGGATGGCTACACCTTC. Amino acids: CASSQDRGTGDGYTF.

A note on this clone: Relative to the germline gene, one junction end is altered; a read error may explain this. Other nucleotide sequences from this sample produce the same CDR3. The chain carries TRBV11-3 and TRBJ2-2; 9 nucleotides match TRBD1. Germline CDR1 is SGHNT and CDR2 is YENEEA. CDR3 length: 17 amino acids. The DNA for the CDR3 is TGTGCCAGCACCCGATCCTCCGGGACAGGGCACACTGGGGAGCTGTTTTTT. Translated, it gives CASTRSSGTGHTGELFF.

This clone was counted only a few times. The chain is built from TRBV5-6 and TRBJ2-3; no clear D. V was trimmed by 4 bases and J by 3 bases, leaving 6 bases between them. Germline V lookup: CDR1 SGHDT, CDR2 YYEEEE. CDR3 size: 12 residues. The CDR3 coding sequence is TGTGCCAGCAGCAGGCGGACAGATACGCAGTATTTT. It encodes CASSRRTDTQYF. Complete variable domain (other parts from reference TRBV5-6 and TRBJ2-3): DAGVTQSPTHLIKTRGQQVTLRCSPKSGHDTVSWYQQALGQGPQFIFQYYEEEERQRGNFPDRFSGHQFPNYSSELNVNALLLGDSALYLCASSRRTDTQYFGPGTRLTVL.

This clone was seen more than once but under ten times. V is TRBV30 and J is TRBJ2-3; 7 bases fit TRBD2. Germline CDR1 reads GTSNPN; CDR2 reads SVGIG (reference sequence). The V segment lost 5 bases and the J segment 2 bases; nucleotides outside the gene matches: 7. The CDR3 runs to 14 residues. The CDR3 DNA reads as TGTGCCTGGCAGGCGGGAGCTATCACAGATACGCAGTATTTT. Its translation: CAWQAGAITDTQYF.

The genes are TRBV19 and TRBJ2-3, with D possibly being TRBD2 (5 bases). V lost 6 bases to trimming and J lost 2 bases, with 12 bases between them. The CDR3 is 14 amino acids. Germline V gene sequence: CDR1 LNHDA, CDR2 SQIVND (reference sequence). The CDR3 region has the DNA TGTGCCAGTAGGAAAAGGGAGATCACAGATACGCAGTATTTT. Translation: CASRKREITDTQYF. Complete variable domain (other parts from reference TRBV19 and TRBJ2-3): DGGITQSPKYLFRKEGQNVTLSCEQNLNHDAMYWYRQDPGQGLRLIYYSQIVNDFQKGDIAEGYSVSREKKESFPLTVTSAQKNPTAFYLCASRKREITDTQYFGPGTRLTVL.

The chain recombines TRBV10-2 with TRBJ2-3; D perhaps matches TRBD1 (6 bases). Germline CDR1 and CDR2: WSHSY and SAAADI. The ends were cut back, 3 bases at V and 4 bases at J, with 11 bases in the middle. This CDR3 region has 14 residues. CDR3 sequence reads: CASSDLTGSDTQYF. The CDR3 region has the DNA TGCGCCAGCAGTGACCTTACAGGGTCAGATACGCAGTATTTT.

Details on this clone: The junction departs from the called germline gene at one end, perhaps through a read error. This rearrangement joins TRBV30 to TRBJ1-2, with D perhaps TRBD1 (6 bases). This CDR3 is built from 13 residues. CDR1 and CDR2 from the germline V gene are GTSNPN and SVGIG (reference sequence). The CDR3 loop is CAWGLYRASAVRF. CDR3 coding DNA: TGTGCCTGGGGACTTTACAGGGCCTCCGCCGTACGGTTC. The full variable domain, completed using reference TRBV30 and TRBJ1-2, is SQTIHQWPATLVQPVGSPLSLECTVEGTSNPNLYWYRQAAGRGLQLLFYSVGIGQISSEVPQNLSASRPQDRQFILSSKKLLLSDSGFYLCAWGLYRASAVRFGSGTRLTVV.

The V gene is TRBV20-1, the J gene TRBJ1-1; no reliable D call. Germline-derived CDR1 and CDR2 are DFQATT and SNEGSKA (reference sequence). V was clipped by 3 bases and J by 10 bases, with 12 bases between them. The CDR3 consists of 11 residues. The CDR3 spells CSASWAAGAFF. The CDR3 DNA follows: TGCAGTGCTAGTTGGGCGGCGGGAGCTTTCTTT.

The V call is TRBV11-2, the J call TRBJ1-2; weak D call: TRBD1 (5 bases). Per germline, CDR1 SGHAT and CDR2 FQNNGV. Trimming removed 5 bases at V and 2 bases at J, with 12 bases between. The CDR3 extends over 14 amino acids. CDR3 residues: CASSTPQGNYGYTF. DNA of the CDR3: TGTGCCAGCAGCACCCCGCAGGGAAACTATGGCTACACCTTC. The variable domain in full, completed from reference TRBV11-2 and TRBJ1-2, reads EAGVAQSPRYKIIEKRQSVAFWCNPISGHATLYWYQQILGQGPKLLIQFQNNGVVDDSQLPKDRFSAERLKGVDSTLKIQPAKLEDSAVYLCASSTPQGNYGYTFGSGTRLTVV.

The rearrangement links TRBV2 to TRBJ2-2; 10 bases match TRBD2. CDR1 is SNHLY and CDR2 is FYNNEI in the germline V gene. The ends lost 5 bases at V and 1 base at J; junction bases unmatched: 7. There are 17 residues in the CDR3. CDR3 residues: CASSTPGLAVNTGELFF. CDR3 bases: TGTGCCAGCAGTACGCCCGGACTAGCGGTGAACACCGGGGAGCTGTTTTTT.

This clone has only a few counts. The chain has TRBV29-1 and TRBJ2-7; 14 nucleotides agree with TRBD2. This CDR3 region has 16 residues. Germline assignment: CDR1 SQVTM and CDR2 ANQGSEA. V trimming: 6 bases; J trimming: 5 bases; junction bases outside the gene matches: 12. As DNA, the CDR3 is TGCAGCGTCGCGGGACTAGCGGGAGTAAGCTTCCACGAGCAGTACTTC. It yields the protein CSVAGLAGVSFHEQYF.